The 7 T cell receptor beta chains below were found in one sample sequenced in a study of cytomegalovirus exposure and HLA in healthy donors. Primers: 60 Vbeta forward and 13 Jbeta reverse. The assay was immunoSEQ multiplex PCR, and TCRdb's table has in-frame clones only and misses some. In the table there are approximately 130,000 clones, about 83% of which are singletons. Sample: PBMCs. These receptors all come from a girl aged 2-15 years in good health and CMV-seronegative.

The V gene is TRBV7-2, the J gene TRBJ1-3; D unclear. Germline V gives CDR1 SGHTA, CDR2 FQGNSA. The CDR3 length is 14 residues. The V end was cut by 5 bases, the J end by 0 bases, with 8 bases between. CDR3 nucleotides: TGTGCCAGCAGCCCTAGTAACTCTGGAAACACCATATATTTT. Residues: CASSPSNSGNTIYF.

This clone occurred a few times. V is TRBV19 and J is TRBJ1-4; the D is unclear. Trimming shortened V by 11 bases and J by 7 bases, and 20 bases separated the two germline ends. CDR1 and CDR2 (germline): LNHDA, SQIVND (reference sequence). The CDR3 runs to 14 residues. The DNA of the CDR3 is TGTGCCTCTAAAGGCGGGAGGTTCGGTGAAAAACTGTTTTTT. Amino acids: CASKGGRFGEKLFF.

This chain uses TRBV15 with TRBJ2-4; D is ambiguous. Germline V CDR1 and CDR2: LNHNV, YYDKDF (reference sequence). V was clipped by 0 bases and J by 0 bases, with 6 bases between them. The CDR3 totals 15 residues. DNA for the CDR3: TGTGCCACCAGCAGAGACGGTTTAGCCAAAAACATTCAGTACTTC. It encodes CATSRDGLAKNIQYF.

The chain is built from TRBV28 and TRBJ1-2; D may be TRBD1 (6 bases). V lost 7 bases and J 4 bases, leaving 13 bases between the germline ends. The germline V gene encodes CDR1 MDHEN and CDR2 SYDVKM. The CDR3 runs to 13 residues. CDR3 sequence (DNA): TGTGCCAGCAAAAAAGGGGGGGTCTATGGCTACACCTTC. Amino acid sequence: CASKKGGVYGYTF.

This clone was seen only once. V and J are TRBV27 and TRBJ2-2, with TRBD2 matching 10 bases. Trimming at V came to 6 bases and at J to 5 bases, leaving 9 bases not matched to a gene. Germline CDR1 is MNHEY and CDR2 is SMNVEV (reference sequence). The CDR3 runs to 16 residues. The CDR3 region has the DNA TGTGCCAGCAGGATCCTCGGACTAGCGGAGACCGGGGAGCTGTTTTTT. It translates to CASRILGLAETGELFF.

This clone has just one count. The chain couples TRBV5-1 to TRBJ2-5; 12 positions match TRBD1. With V trimmed by 5 bases and J by 4 bases, 6 bases remained unmatched. The CDR3 length is 15 residues. Germline lookup yields CDR1 SGHRS and CDR2 YFSETQ. The CDR3 spells CASSPGTGGPETQYF. In DNA form, the CDR3 reads TGCGCCAGCAGTCCTGGGACAGGGGGCCCAGAGACCCAGTACTTC.

V and J are TRBV7-3 and TRBJ2-3, with a weak D call TRBD2 (6 bases). V lost 4 bases and J lost 3, with 11 bases in between. CDR1 and CDR2 from the germline V gene are SGHTA and FQGTGA. This CDR3 region has 14 residues. This chain's CDR3 is CASSSYGRTDTQYF. The CDR3 bases are TGTGCCAGCAGCTCTTATGGGAGGACAGATACGCAGTATTTT.